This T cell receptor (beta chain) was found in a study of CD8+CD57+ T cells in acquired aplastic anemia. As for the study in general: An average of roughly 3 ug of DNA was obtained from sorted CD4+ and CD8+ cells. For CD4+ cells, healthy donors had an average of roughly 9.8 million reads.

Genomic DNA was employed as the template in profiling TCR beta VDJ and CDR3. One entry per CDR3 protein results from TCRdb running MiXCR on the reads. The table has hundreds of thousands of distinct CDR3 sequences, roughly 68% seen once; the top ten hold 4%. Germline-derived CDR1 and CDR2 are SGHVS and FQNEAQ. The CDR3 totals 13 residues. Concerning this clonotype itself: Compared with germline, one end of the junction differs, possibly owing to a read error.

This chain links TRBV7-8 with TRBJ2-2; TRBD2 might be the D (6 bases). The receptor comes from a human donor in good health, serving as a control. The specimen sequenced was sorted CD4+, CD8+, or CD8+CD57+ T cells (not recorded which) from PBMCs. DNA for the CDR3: TGTGCCAGCAGCCTCCCTCCTAACGGGGACTCATCGTTT. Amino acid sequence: CASSLPPNGDSSF.